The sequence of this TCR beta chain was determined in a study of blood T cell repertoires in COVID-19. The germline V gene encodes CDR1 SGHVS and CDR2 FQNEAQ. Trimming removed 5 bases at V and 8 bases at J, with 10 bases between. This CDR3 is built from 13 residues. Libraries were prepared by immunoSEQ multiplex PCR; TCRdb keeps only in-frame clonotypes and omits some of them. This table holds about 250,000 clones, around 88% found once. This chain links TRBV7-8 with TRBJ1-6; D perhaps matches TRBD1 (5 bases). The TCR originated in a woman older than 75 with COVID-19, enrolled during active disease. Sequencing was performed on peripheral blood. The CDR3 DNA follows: TGTGCCAGCAGCCAGAGCAGGGATTCACCCCTCCACTTT. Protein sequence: CASSQSRDSPLHF.